This entry describes one T cell receptor (beta chain). Sequenced by immunoSEQ multiplex PCR; TCRdb stores in-frame clones only, minus some. The sample lists approximately 54,000 clones, approximately 82% occurring once. V lost 5 bases to trimming and J lost 7 bases; unmatched junction nucleotides: 11. CDR3 size: 16 residues. Germline loops: CDR1 KGHSH, CDR2 LQKENI. The data are from a study of T cells in localized non-small cell lung cancer. Source: peripheral blood, taken before any cancer treatment. This TCR was sampled from a female donor aged 60 or older with stage II squamous cell lung carcinoma. This chain uses TRBV18 with TRBJ1-6; 7 nucleotides align to TRBD1. For the CDR3, the DNA is TGTGCCAGCTCATCTACTCCGGGACAGCTGAATTCACCCCTCCACTTT. It specifies CASSSTPGQLNSPLHF.